These 25 T cell receptor beta chains originate from one sample sequenced in a study of T cell repertoires in cytomegalovirus infection. TCRdb recomputed calls from the reads with MiXCR, one row per CDR3 protein. The table lists over 300,000 distinct CDR3 sequences, roughly a sixth of them singletons, with around 13% in the top ten. The material sequenced was PBMCs. Receptor source: a human donor in good health (CMV status not recorded). Some clones in this sample may be carry-over from other donors' samples.

The chain couples TRBV28 to TRBJ1-5; 8 bases align to TRBD1. The CDR3 loop spans 14 amino acids. V trimming: 5 bases; J trimming: 5 bases; junction bases outside the gene matches: 5. Germline CDR1 and CDR2: MDHEN and SYDVKM. This CDR3 reads CASSTAQGDQPQHF. Here the CDR3 DNA reads TGTGCCAGCAGTACGGCACAGGGGGATCAGCCCCAGCATTTT.

The rearrangement joins TRBV20-1 to TRBJ2-5; TRBD1 matches 8 bases. CDR3 length: 13 amino acids. V trimming: 2 bases; J trimming: 4 bases; junction bases outside the gene matches: 3. Germline CDR1 is DFQATT and CDR2 is SNEGSKA (reference sequence). The CDR3 DNA reads TGCAGTGCTAGAAGGACAGGGCGAGAGACCCAGTACTTC. Encoded protein: CSARRTGRETQYF.

V gene TRBV2 combines with J gene TRBJ1-4; D is possibly TRBD1 (5 bases). Trimming cost V 6 bases and J 9 bases, with 14 bases left between them. The CDR3 contains 13 residues. CDR1 SNHLY and CDR2 FYNNEI come from the germline V gene. The DNA for the CDR3 is TGTGCCAGCAGCCCCGGGGGGAACCAAAAACTGTTTTTT. The encoded protein is CASSPGGNQKLFF. The full variable domain, completed using reference TRBV2 and TRBJ1-4, is EPEVTQTPSHQVTQMGQEVILRCVPISNHLYFYWYRQILGQKVEFLVSFYNNEISEKSEIFDDQFSVERPDGSNFTLKIRSTKLEDSAMYFCASSPGGNQKLFFGSGTQLSVL.

The chain is built from TRBV7-9 and TRBJ1-1, with unresolved D. CDR3 length: 14 amino acids. Per the germline V gene, CDR1 is SEHNR and CDR2 is FQNEAQ (reference sequence). The ends were cut back, 0 bases at V and 7 bases at J, with 12 bases in the middle. As DNA, the CDR3 is TGTGCCAGCAGCTTAGCGAATTTGGACGGTGAAGCTTTCTTT. It codes for CASSLANLDGEAFF.

This clonotype came up a few times. This chain links TRBV12-3 or TRBV12-4 with TRBJ1-3, with D maybe TRBD1 (5 bases). CDR3 size: 15 residues. V gave up 6 bases and J gave up 0 bases, with 12 bases separating them. The CDR3 region has the DNA TGTGCCAGCAGCTGGGACGGTCTCTCTGGAAACACCATATATTTT. Encoded protein: CASSWDGLSGNTIYF.

This clonotype was counted between two and nine times. The chain couples TRBV7-9 to TRBJ2-3; D remains unclear. The CDR3 is 15 amino acids. V lost 1 base and J 2 bases, leaving 10 bases between the germline ends. CDR1 is SEHNR and CDR2 is FQNEAQ in the germline V gene (reference sequence). The chain's CDR3 is CASSLGGFNTDTQYF. The CDR3 DNA is TGTGCCAGCAGCTTAGGCGGCTTTAACACAGATACGCAGTATTTT.

V usage is TRBV27 and J usage is TRBJ2-7; 7 positions agree with TRBD1. V trimming: 1 base; J trimming: 2 bases; junction bases outside the gene matches: 5. Germline lookup yields CDR1 MNHEY and CDR2 SMNVEV (reference sequence). The CDR3 covers 15 residues. CDR3 loop: CASSLYDRAPYEQYF. The CDR3 DNA reads TGTGCCAGCAGTTTATACGACAGGGCCCCCTACGAGCAGTACTTC.

This clonotype was recorded a few times. This chain uses TRBV5-4 with TRBJ1-1; 8 bases are a match to TRBD1. The germline CDR1 and CDR2 sequences are SGHNT and YYREEE (reference sequence). V lost 6 bases to trimming and J lost 9 bases; unmatched junction nucleotides: 13. There are 14 residues in the CDR3. The DNA for the CDR3 is TGTGCCAGCACATCGTTAAAGGGACAGGCTAAAGCTTTCTTT. It translates to CASTSLKGQAKAFF.

The V and J genes are TRBV18 and TRBJ1-1; D not certain. Between the trimmed V and J ends, which lost 5 bases and 2 bases, there was a span of 15 bases. Germline V gene sequence: CDR1 KGHSH, CDR2 LQKENI. The CDR3 sequence is 15 residues long. CDR3 sequence (DNA): TGTGCCAGCTCATCCCTGGACCAGGCAAACACTGAAGCTTTCTTT. Its protein product is CASSSLDQANTEAFF. The full variable domain, rest sourced from reference TRBV18 and TRBJ1-1, is NAGVMQNPRHLVRRRGQEARLRCSPMKGHSHVYWYRQLPEEGLKFMVYLQKENIIDESGMPKERFSAEFPKEGPSILRIQQVVRGDSAAYFCASSSLDQANTEAFFGQGTRLTVV.

This chain links TRBV5-6 with TRBJ2-3, with a weak D call TRBD2 (5 bases). CDR1 SGHDT and CDR2 YYEEEE come from the germline V gene. The CDR3 totals 14 residues. Trimming removed 0 bases at V and 3 bases at J, with 8 bases between. The CDR3 protein is CASSLVRTTDTQYF. The CDR3 coding sequence is TGTGCCAGCAGCTTGGTAAGGACTACAGATACGCAGTATTTT.

A few counts support this clonotype. The J gene is TRBJ2-5, the V gene TRBV5-1; D not resolved. Between the trimmed V and J ends, which lost 2 bases and 4 bases, there was a span of 12 bases. The CDR3 extends over 14 amino acids. Germline loops: CDR1 SGHRS, CDR2 YFSETQ. CDR3: CASSLYGSGETQYF. DNA of the CDR3: TGCGCCAGCAGCTTATACGGTTCTGGAGAGACCCAGTACTTC.

This clonotype was observed a handful of times. This chain links TRBV5-1 with TRBJ2-5; TRBD1 aligns across 7 bases. Looked up from germline, CDR1 is SGHRS and CDR2 is YFSETQ. After removal of 4 bases from V and 4 bases from J, the junction contained 10 bases not matched to a gene. The CDR3 loop spans 15 amino acids. CDR3 residues: CASSTLGQVGETQYF. The CDR3 DNA reads TGCGCCAGCAGCACCCTCGGACAGGTTGGAGAGACCCAGTACTTC. Combining the CDR3 with reference TRBV5-1 and TRBJ2-5 gives the whole variable domain KAGVTQTPRYLIKTRGQQVTLSCSPISGHRSVSWYQQTPGQGLQFLFEYFSETQRNKGNFPGRFSGRQFSNSRSEMNVSTLELGDSALYLCASSTLGQVGETQYFGPGTRLLVL.

This clonotype was counted many times. The chain uses TRBV7-8 and TRBJ2-7; D is unresolved. The V end was cut by 4 bases, the J end by 2 bases, with 9 bases between. CDR1 is SGHVS and CDR2 is FQNEAQ in the germline V gene. This CDR3 comprises 13 residues. The CDR3 DNA sequence: TGTGCCAGCAGCTATACTGAGGCCTACGAGCAGTACTTC. It encodes CASSYTEAYEQYF.

The sample holds many counts of this clonotype. The chain has TRBV7-8 and TRBJ2-4; D may correspond to TRBD1 or TRBD2 (5 bases each). This CDR3 spans 16 amino acids. V dropped 0 bases and J dropped 8 bases, with 17 bases sitting between them. The germline V gene encodes CDR1 SGHVS and CDR2 FQNEAQ. The CDR3 sequence is CASSLAKGRPWDIQYF. The DNA for the CDR3 is TGTGCCAGCAGCTTAGCGAAGGGACGTCCCTGGGACATTCAGTACTTC.

At least ten counts were recorded for this clonotype. The chain is built from TRBV6-1 and TRBJ2-6; tentatively, D is TRBD2 (5 bases). The CDR3 has 17 residues. V lost 5 bases and J lost 1, with 15 bases in between. Germline CDR1 MNHNS, CDR2 SASEGT. CDR3 nucleotides: TGTGCCAGCAGTTTCACGTGGGGAGAATCTGGGGCCAACGTCCTGACTTTC. Encoded protein: CASSFTWGESGANVLTF.

The table lists this clonotype with a few counts. The CDR3 region is CASTTGGVSSTDTQYF. For the CDR3, the DNA is TGTGCCAGTACAACCGGGGGGGTTTCTAGCACAGATACGCAGTATTTT. The V gene is TRBV28, the J gene TRBJ2-3; 8 bases line up with TRBD2. V gave up 9 bases and J gave up 0 bases; unmatched junction bases: 11. This CDR3 has 16 amino acids. Germline CDR1 is MDHEN and CDR2 is SYDVKM.

The chain links TRBV4-2 to TRBJ1-4; D perhaps matches TRBD1 (5 bases). V was clipped by 1 base and J by 8 bases, with 17 bases between them. The CDR3 is 16 residues long. Germline V gene lookup returns CDR1 LGHNA and CDR2 YNFKEQ. In nucleotides, the CDR3 is TGTGCCAGCAGCCAAGCTCTTAGACGGGGCGGGGAAAAACTGTTTTTT. Its translation: CASSQALRRGGEKLFF.

Comments on this clonotype: A junction boundary mismatches the germline segment, possibly from a read error. The chain uses TRBV18 and TRBJ1-1, with D possibly TRBD1 on 6 matching bases. The length of the CDR3 is 15 residues. Germline values: CDR1 KGHSH, CDR2 LQKENI. The CDR3 protein is CASSPPNREDTETFF. Written as DNA, the CDR3 is TGTGCCAGCTCACCACCTAACAGGGAGGACACTGAAACTTTCTTT.

The table lists this clonotype with many counts. The genes are TRBV6-5 and TRBJ2-7; D possibly corresponds to TRBD2 (6 bases). The length of the CDR3 is 16 residues. V was trimmed by 0 bases and J by 2 bases, leaving 14 bases between them. CDR1 MNHEY and CDR2 SVGAGI come from the germline V gene. The chain's CDR3 is CASSYSWDLTTYEQYF. The CDR3 region has the DNA TGTGCCAGCAGTTACTCTTGGGACTTGACCACCTACGAGCAGTACTTC.

This rearrangement joins TRBV20-1 to TRBJ2-5; D uncertain. V lost 0 bases and J lost 4, with 6 bases in between. The CDR3 totals 12 residues. Looked up from germline, CDR1 is DFQATT and CDR2 is SNEGSKA (reference sequence). The CDR3 DNA reads as TGCAGTGCTAGAGACCTCCTAGAGACCCAGTACTTC. Its protein is CSARDLLETQYF.

This clonotype was counted many times. The V and J genes are TRBV12-3 or TRBV12-4 and TRBJ1-4; unclear D gene. This CDR3 comprises 15 residues. The ends were cut back, 5 bases at V and 2 bases at J, with 12 bases in the middle. The CDR3 reads CASSARTWTNEKLFF. CDR3 bases: TGTGCCAGCAGTGCCCGGACCTGGACTAATGAAAAACTGTTTTTT.

The chain has TRBV5-5 and TRBJ1-6; D ambiguous. Germline V gene data show CDR1 as SGHKS and CDR2 as YYEKEE (reference sequence). Trimming took off 4 bases at V and 7 bases at J, with 15 bases between the two ends. The CDR3 covers 15 residues. CDR3 coding DNA: TGTGCCAGCAGCCCCCCGGGCGCGCGGAATTCACCCCTCCACTTT. The encoded protein is CASSPPGARNSPLHF.

The J gene is TRBJ2-5, the V gene TRBV5-4; D gene unclear. Germline V CDR1 and CDR2: SGHNT, YYREEE (reference sequence). The CDR3 runs 12 residues. The V end lost 4 bases, the J end lost 4 bases, and 8 bases lay between the germline ends. DNA of the CDR3: TGTGCCAGCAGCCTTGCACCAGAGACCCAGTACTTC. Translating gives CASSLAPETQYF.

The V gene is TRBV18, the J gene TRBJ1-5, with no clear D. Germline loops: CDR1 KGHSH, CDR2 LQKENI. The CDR3 is made up of 15 amino acids. Trimming left V 3 bases short and J 0 bases short, with 9 bases between. CDR3 DNA sequence: TGTGCCAGCTCACCCCAAGAAAATAGCAATCAGCCCCAGCATTTT. Protein product: CASSPQENSNQPQHF.

The chain recombines TRBV9 with TRBJ2-1, with 13 nucleotides matching TRBD2. Germline lookup yields CDR1 SGDLS and CDR2 YYNGEE. This CDR3 has 19 residues. V gave up 1 base and J gave up 4 bases; unmatched junction bases: 11. CDR3 in amino acids: CASSVRLAGGRIEYNEQFF. The CDR3 DNA follows: TGTGCCAGCAGCGTACGACTAGCGGGGGGCCGTATCGAATACAATGAGCAGTTCTTC.